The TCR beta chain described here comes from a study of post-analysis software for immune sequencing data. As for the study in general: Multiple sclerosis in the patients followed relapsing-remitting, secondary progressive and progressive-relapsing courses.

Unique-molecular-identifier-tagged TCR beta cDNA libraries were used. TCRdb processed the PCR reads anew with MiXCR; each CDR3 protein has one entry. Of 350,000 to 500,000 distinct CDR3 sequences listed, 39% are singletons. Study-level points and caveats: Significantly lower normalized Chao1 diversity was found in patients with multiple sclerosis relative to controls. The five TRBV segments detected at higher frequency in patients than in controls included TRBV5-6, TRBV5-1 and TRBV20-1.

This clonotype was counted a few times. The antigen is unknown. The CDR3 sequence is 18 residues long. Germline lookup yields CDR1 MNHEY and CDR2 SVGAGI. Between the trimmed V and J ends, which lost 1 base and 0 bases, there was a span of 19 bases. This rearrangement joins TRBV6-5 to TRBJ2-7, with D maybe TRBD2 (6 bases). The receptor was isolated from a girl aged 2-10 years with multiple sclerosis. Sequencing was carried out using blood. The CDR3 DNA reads TGTGCCAGCAGTTACTGGCTTGTGAGCGGGCTCTTCTCCTACGAGCAGTACTTC. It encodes CASSYWLVSGLFSYEQYF.